At least ten counts were recorded for the clone carrying this T cell receptor (beta chain). The antigen is not known. This entry is derived from a study of regulatory T cells in long-lasting Graves disease. The overall study: Persistence in Graves' disease denoted antithyroid drug use beyond 5 years alongside positive TSH receptor antibodies. Whole-study findings and limits: Among persistent patients, a larger number of public clonotypes were shared (approximately 2,900) than among newly diagnosed patients (under 1,000). The study found TRBV28, TRBJ1-2 and TRBJ2-5 favored in persistent disease.

Germline V gene sequence: CDR1 SQVTM, CDR2 ANQGSEA. The CDR3 has 12 amino acids. V shed 6 bases, J shed 6 bases, and the junction held 4 bases outside the gene matches. This sample's time point: persistent/refractory GD, antithyroid drugs over 5 years with positive TRAb. Scientists built the TCR library using RNA that was extracted from PBMCs. Through Arm-PCR of CDR3 regions and iRepertoire HTBI primers, TCR beta libraries were built. Under the authors' procedure: Samples jointly harbored roughly 60 TRBV and over 11 TRBJ segments. TCRdb called the multiplex PCR reads again in MiXCR, with one record for every CDR3 protein. These V and J calls are TCRdb output, not the study's own analysis. The table has around 460,000 distinct CDR3 sequences, 20% to 25% seen once; the top ten hold roughly 7.1%.

This sequence originates from a female donor with Graves disease. This specimen was peripheral blood mononuclear cells (PBMCs), taken when the disease was refractory, from a patient treated with antithyroid drugs. The chain joins TRBV29-1 to TRBJ1-1; 10 bases agree with TRBD1. The CDR3 protein is CSVKGQGAEAFF. The CDR3 bases are TGCAGCGTCAAAGGACAGGGGGCTGAAGCTTTCTTT.